The 13 T cell receptor beta chains listed next were all sequenced from one sample in a study of blood T cell repertoires in COVID-19. Using immunoSEQ multiplex PCR, the repertoire was profiled, and TCRdb retains in-frame clones only, with some absent. The sample lists more than 150,000 clones; roughly 80% were seen once. The specimen sequenced was PBMCs or T cells enriched from blood (not recorded which). The receptor set was obtained from a man aged 55-75 years who had been exposed to COVID-19.

This chain uses TRBV2 with TRBJ1-2; the match to TRBD1 covers 8 bases. The CDR3 extends over 13 amino acids. The trim removed 4 bases at V and 6 bases at J, leaving 4 bases unmatched. Germline assignment: CDR1 SNHLY and CDR2 FYNNEI. DNA for the CDR3: TGTGCCAGCAGTGTGGACAGGGAGGATGGCTACACCTTC. Its protein is CASSVDREDGYTF. The entire variable domain, with the rest obtained from reference TRBV2 and TRBJ1-2, is as follows: EPEVTQTPSHQVTQMGQEVILRCVPISNHLYFYWYRQILGQKVEFLVSFYNNEISEKSEIFDDQFSVERPDGSNFTLKIRSTKLEDSAMYFCASSVDREDGYTFGSGTRLTVV.

CDR3: CASTPDRAEAFF. The CDR3 region has the DNA TGTGCCAGCACCCCGGACAGGGCTGAAGCTTTCTTT. V and J are TRBV21-1 and TRBJ1-1; TRBD1 is the table's D call and was not checked against the DNA. TRBV21-1 is recorded as a pseudogene. CDR3 length equals 12 residues.

V is TRBV12-3 or TRBV12-4 and J is TRBJ2-4, with D possibly TRBD1 on 5 matching bases. V was cut by 1 base and J by 6 bases, with 7 bases left in between. This CDR3 contains 13 residues. CDR3 coding DNA: TGTGCCAGCAGTTTAGGCCAGGGAAACATTCAGTACTTC. Translated: CASSLGQGNIQYF.

The chain is built from TRBV4-3 and TRBJ2-3; 10 positions agree with TRBD2. Losses at the gene ends were 0 bases for V and 4 bases for J; bases not matched to a gene: 7. The CDR3 contains 17 residues. CDR1 and CDR2 from the germline V gene are LGHNA and YSLEER. The CDR3 loop is CASSQEGWGLAPDTQYF. CDR3 bases: TGCGCCAGCAGCCAAGAAGGATGGGGACTAGCGCCAGATACGCAGTATTTT.

The chain combines TRBV7-8 with TRBJ1-2; 8 bases are shared with TRBD1. The V gene end was trimmed by 5 bases and the J gene end by 8 bases; junction bases not matched to a gene: 13. Germline CDR1 and CDR2: SGHVS and FQNEAQ. This CDR3 is built from 15 residues. CDR3 nucleotides: TGTGCCAGCAGCCCCACGATGACAGGGGTTTACGGCTACACCTTC. Protein sequence: CASSPTMTGVYGYTF. The full variable domain, its missing parts supplied by reference TRBV7-8 and TRBJ1-2, is GAGVSQSPRYKVAKRGQDVALRCDPISGHVSLFWYQQALGQGPEFLTYFQNEAQLDKSGLPSDRFFAERPEGSVSTLKIQRTQQEDSAVYLCASSPTMTGVYGYTFGSGTRLTVV.

This clone has just a few counts. The chain is built from TRBV21-1 and TRBJ1-2; the table's D call, TRBD1, was not checked against the DNA. TRBV21-1 is deemed a pseudogene. The CDR3 covers 17 residues. CDR3 residues: CASSSGGQGPTNYGYTF. The CDR3 nucleotides read TGTGCCAGCAGCTCCGGCGGACAGGGGCCCACTAACTATGGCTACACCTTC.

The genes are TRBV30 and TRBJ1-1; a possible D gene is TRBD1 (6 bases). The germline V gene has CDR1 GTSNPN and CDR2 SVGIG (reference sequence). The V gene lost 4 bases and the J gene lost 5 bases, with 14 bases spanning the gap. This CDR3 is built from 13 residues. The CDR3 spells CAWKLQGGTEAFF. The CDR3 bases are TGTGCCTGGAAGCTACAGGGCGGGACTGAAGCTTTCTTT.

Written as DNA, the CDR3 is TGTGCCAGCAGCGTAGACGAGGGAAGTGAAAAACTGTTTTTT. It is translated as CASSVDEGSEKLFF. The V gene is TRBV9, the J gene TRBJ1-4; the D is unclear. There are 14 residues in the CDR3. Trimming removed 0 bases from V and 7 bases from J, with 10 bases in between. Germline assignment: CDR1 SGDLS and CDR2 YYNGEE.

The V call is TRBV29-1, the J call TRBJ2-7; 9 bases align to TRBD1. In germline, CDR1 is SQVTM, CDR2 ANQGSEA. V trimming: 2 bases; J trimming: 4 bases; junction bases outside the gene matches: 6. The CDR3 is 14 residues long. CDR3 region: CSVEMGQGGYEQYF. The CDR3 DNA reads as TGCAGCGTTGAAATGGGACAGGGCGGATACGAGCAGTACTTC.

This sequence joins TRBV19 and TRBJ1-5; no definite D call. This CDR3 is 14 amino acids long. V lost 5 bases and J 4 bases, leaving 12 bases between the germline ends. Germline V gene lookup returns CDR1 LNHDA and CDR2 SQIVND (reference sequence). CDR3 in DNA: TGTGCCAGTAGTCTGCGGGTCGGGAATCAGCCCCAGCATTTT. Residues: CASSLRVGNQPQHF. Drawing the rest from reference TRBV19 and TRBJ1-5, the complete variable domain is DGGITQSPKYLFRKEGQNVTLSCEQNLNHDAMYWYRQDPGQGLRLIYYSQIVNDFQKGDIAEGYSVSREKKESFPLTVTSAQKNPTAFYLCASSLRVGNQPQHFGDGTRLSIL.

V usage is TRBV4-2 and J usage is TRBJ2-6; tentative D call: TRBD1 (5 bases). The V and J ends lost 3 bases and 2 bases respectively, with 8 bases between them. In germline, CDR1 is LGHNA, CDR2 YNFKEQ. The CDR3 contains 15 residues. The CDR3 coding sequence is TGTGCCAGCAGCCAGACAGCCACTGGGGCCAACGTCCTGACTTTC. Amino acid sequence: CASSQTATGANVLTF.

The rearrangement joins TRBV6-5 to TRBJ1-2, with TRBD1 identical over 7 bases. Germline V CDR1 and CDR2: MNHEY, SVGAGI. V shed 7 bases, J shed 7 bases, and the junction held 3 bases outside the gene matches. The CDR3 consists of 11 residues. CDR3 DNA: TGTGCCAGCAACAGGGGCGTTGGCTACACCTTC. It specifies CASNRGVGYTF.

The V call is TRBV5-4, the J call TRBJ2-5; 10 bases fit TRBD1. Germline loops: CDR1 SGHNT, CDR2 YYREEE (reference sequence). V was clipped by 4 bases and J by 5 bases; unmatched bases: 11. This CDR3 has 16 residues. The CDR3 sequence: CASSEAGTGVSETQYF. In DNA form, the CDR3 reads TGTGCCAGCAGCGAGGCCGGGACAGGGGTTTCCGAGACCCAGTACTTC.